These T cell receptor beta chains were read from a single sample in a study of blood T cell repertoires in COVID-19. TCRdb's copy holds only in-frame clones and misses some; the assay was immunoSEQ multiplex PCR. The sample yields around 370,000 clones, roughly 91% seen once. Source material: PBMCs or T cells enriched from blood (not recorded which). These receptors came from a woman aged 18-29 years who had recovered from COVID-19. Each CDR3 is given with its conserved first and last residue. A D gene is named only where the DNA matches it firmly. Where a row states a size, it is once, few, many or the class of an expanded clone; other rows omit it.

TRBD1	few	TRBJ1-2	TRBV10-2	TGCGCCAGCAGTGAGCCGTACCCGGGACAGGGGGCAGGGAACTATGGCTACACCTTC	CASSEPYPGQGAGNYGYTF
TRBD1	NA	TRBJ2-7	TRBV4-1	TGCGCCAGCAGCCAAACAGGGACAGAGACCTCCTACGAGCAGTACTTC	CASSQTGTETSYEQYF
TRBD1	NA	TRBJ1-2	TRBV28	TGTGTTACCGCGGGACAGACTAACTATGGCTACACCTTC	CVTAGQTNYGYTF
TRBD1	NA	TRBJ1-1	TRBV6-5	TGTGCTACTCAGGGGGTGAACACTGAAGCTTTCTTT	CATQGVNTEAFF
NA	NA	TRBJ1-1	TRBV28	TGTGCCAGCAGTGGGACACCAAACACTGAAGCTTTCTTT	CASSGTPNTEAFF
TRBD1	once	TRBJ1-1	TRBV5-1	TGCGCCAGCAGCGGGGGACAGGGAATCACTGAAGCTTTCTTT	CASSGGQGITEAFF
NA	NA	TRBJ2-4	TRBV7-3	TGTGCCAGCAGCTTGGGACTAGCCAAAAACATTCAGTACTTC	CASSLGLAKNIQYF
TRBD1	NA	TRBJ1-3	TRBV14	TGTGCCAGCAGCCAACCATACGACAGGGCGATTGGAAACACCATATATTTT	CASSQPYDRAIGNTIYF
TRBD1	NA	TRBJ1-2	TRBV11-2	TGTGCCAGCAGCCTCGGGACAGTCTATGGCTACACCTTC	CASSLGTVYGYTF
TRBD1	NA	TRBJ2-7	TRBV6-4	TGTGCCAGCAGTGCTCGACCCCGGGACAGGCTCTTCTCCTACGAGCAGTACTTC	CASSARPRDRLFSYEQYF
TRBD2	NA	TRBJ2-5	TRBV18	TGTGCCAGCTCACCACCCGGGGGGTACCAAGAGACCCAGTACTTC	CASSPPGGYQETQYF
NA	NA	TRBJ1-2	TRBV25-1	TGTGCCAGCAGTGAAGGCGGGAAGGGGGGCTACACCTTC	CASSEGGKGGYTF
NA	NA	TRBJ1-1	TRBV10-1	TGCGCCAGCAGTGAGTCGTACCGGGGGAAAAACACTGAAGCTTTCTTT	CASSESYRGKNTEAFF
TRBD1	NA	TRBJ2-7	TRBV2	TGTGCCAGCAGAGAGGGACAGGGCGAGCAGTACTTC	CASREGQGEQYF
TRBD2	NA	TRBJ2-3	TRBV2	TGTGCCAGCAAGGTTGGCGGGGGGGTCACAGATACGCAGTATTTT	CASKVGGGVTDTQYF
TRBD2	NA	TRBJ2-1	TRBV5-4	TGTGCCAGCAGACCCCCATTCCTAGCGGGGGTTTCCTTCGATGAGCAGTTCTTC	CASRPPFLAGVSFDEQFF
TRBD1	NA	TRBJ2-7	TRBV3-1/TRBV3-2	TGTGCCAGCAGCCCATCCTCGGGACAGGGTTCCTACGAGCAGTACTTC	CASSPSSGQGSYEQYF
NA	once	TRBJ1-2	TRBV18	TGTGCCAGCTCACCACCTCCACGCCTAGACAGTATCTATGGCTACACCTTC	CASSPPPRLDSIYGYTF
NA	NA	TRBJ2-3	TRBV28	TGTGCCAGCAGTTCCCCGGGCCCAGGGGGCACAGATACGCAGTATTTT	CASSSPGPGGTDTQYF
TRBD2	NA	TRBJ2-7	TRBV6-6	TGTGCCAGCAGTTTACTAGCGGGGGGACTACTATACGAGCAGTACTTC	CASSLLAGGLLYEQYF
NA	NA	TRBJ1-6	TRBV5-1	TGCGCCAGCAGGTCCCCGGGGGTCAATTCACCCCTCCACTTT	CASRSPGVNSPLHF
NA	NA	TRBJ1-2	TRBV5-6	TGTGCCAGCAGCACCACGGAGGTTGAGGGCTATGGCTACACCTTC	CASSTTEVEGYGYTF
TRBD1	NA	TRBJ1-2	TRBV30	TGTGCCTGGAGAGGTGACAGGGGTTATTTCAATGGCTACACCTTC	CAWRGDRGYFNGYTF
TRBD1	NA	TRBJ1-2	TRBV4-1	TGCGCCAGCAGCCAAGGGACAGGGAAGGTGTATGGCTACACCTTC	CASSQGTGKVYGYTF
TRBD1	NA	TRBJ1-2	TRBV19	TGTGCCAGTAGTGCAACAGGGGTTGGTGGCTACACCTTC	CASSATGVGGYTF
TRBD1	NA	TRBJ1-5	TRBV6-1	TGTGCCAGCAGTGATAGCGGGACAGTGGACCAGCCCCAGCATTTT	CASSDSGTVDQPQHF
TRBD1	NA	TRBJ2-7	TRBV5-4	TGTGCCAGCAGCGGCCGGGACAGGGGGCGTATCGAGCAGTACTTC	CASSGRDRGRIEQYF
NA	NA	TRBJ1-3	TRBV7-2	TGTGCCAGCAGCTTCCAGGGGATCGGTGGAAACACCATATATTTT	CASSFQGIGGNTIYF
TRBD1	NA	TRBJ1-4	TRBV11-2	TGTGCCAGCAGCCACAGGGGCGGAACTAATGAAAAACTGTTTTTT	CASSHRGGTNEKLFF